One and the same sample provided the 5 T cell receptor beta chains below, sequenced in a study of regulatory T cells in long-lasting Graves disease. Noted time point: newly diagnosed GD, antithyroid drugs for less than 3 months. RNA extracted from PBMCs served as the sequencing template. Sequencing libraries for TCR beta were prepared with iRepertoire HTBI primers and Arm-PCR of CDR3 regions. TCRdb reprocessed the multiplex PCR reads via MiXCR and lists one record per CDR3 protein. The top ten clones hold 22% of a sample with roughly 420,000 distinct CDR3 sequences, roughly 15% of them seen once. Sequencing was performed on peripheral blood mononuclear cells (PBMCs), taken at new diagnosis, from a patient treated with antithyroid drugs. These receptors were obtained from a female donor with Graves disease.

This clonotype was detected only a few times. V is TRBV7-9 and J is TRBJ1-1, with a possible D match to TRBD1 (5 bases). CDR1 and CDR2 from the germline V gene are SEHNR and FQNEAQ (reference sequence). Trimming cost V 8 bases and J 5 bases, with 15 bases left between them. The CDR3 is 13 residues long. The CDR3 region has the DNA TGTGCCAGCCGTCGGGGCGAGGTGACTGAAGCTTTCTTT. Its protein is CASRRGEVTEAFF.

This clonotype came up many times. J is TRBJ2-3 and V is TRBV5-1; D gene uncertain. The CDR3 length is 16 residues. Germline lookup yields CDR1 SGHRS and CDR2 YFSETQ. V lost 0 bases to trimming and J lost 0 bases, with 11 bases between them. DNA of the CDR3: TGCGCCAGCAGCTTGGTGGTGACAACTAGCACAGATACGCAGTATTTT. Amino acids: CASSLVVTTSTDTQYF.

This clonotype was observed at least ten times. The chain combines TRBV28 with TRBJ1-1; D gene unclear. The CDR3 length is 16 residues. Germline V gene lookup returns CDR1 MDHEN and CDR2 SYDVKM. Trimming removed 1 base from V and 0 bases from J, with 12 bases in between. The chain's CDR3 is CASSLYEQFMNTEAFF. CDR3 sequence (DNA): TGTGCCAGCAGTTTATATGAACAGTTCATGAACACTGAAGCTTTCTTT.

This clonotype was observed at least ten times. The genes are TRBV20-1 and TRBJ1-1, with a tentative D call TRBD1 (6 bases). With 3 bases removed from V and 0 bases from J, the gap between germline ends came to 11 bases. The CDR3 is 14 amino acids. Germline assignment: CDR1 DFQATT and CDR2 SNEGSKA (reference sequence). This CDR3 reads CSASSGGMNTEAFF. The DNA for the CDR3 is TGCAGTGCTAGCTCCGGGGGCATGAACACTGAAGCTTTCTTT.

This clonotype was picked up many times. V is TRBV3-1 and J is TRBJ2-7, with D perhaps TRBD1 (6 bases). Germline CDR1 reads LGHDT; CDR2 reads YNNKEL (reference sequence). Trimming took 4 bases from V and 0 from J, leaving 13 bases between them. The CDR3 consists of 15 residues. In DNA, the CDR3 is TGTGCCAGCAGCCCCGGACAGTATCTCTCCTACGAGCAGTACTTC. Its protein product is CASSPGQYLSYEQYF.